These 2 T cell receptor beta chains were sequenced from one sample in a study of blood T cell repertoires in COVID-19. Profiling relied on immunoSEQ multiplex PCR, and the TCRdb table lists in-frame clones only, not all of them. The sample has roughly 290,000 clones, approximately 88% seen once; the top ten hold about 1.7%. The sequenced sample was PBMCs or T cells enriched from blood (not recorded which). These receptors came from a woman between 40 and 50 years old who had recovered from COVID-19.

CDR3 protein: CASSKATGRFFNEAFF. The CDR3 bases are TGTGCCAGCAGCAAAGCGACAGGTAGGTTTTTTAATGAAGCTTTCTTT. V usage is TRBV21-1 and J usage is TRBJ1-1; the DNA was not compared with TRBD1, the D call given in the table. TRBV21-1 is a listed pseudogene. The CDR3 contains 16 residues.

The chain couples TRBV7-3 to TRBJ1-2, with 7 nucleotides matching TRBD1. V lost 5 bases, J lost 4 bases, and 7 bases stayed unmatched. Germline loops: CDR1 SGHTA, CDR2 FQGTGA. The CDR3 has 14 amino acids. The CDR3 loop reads CASSMGTVTYGYTF. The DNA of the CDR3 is TGTGCCAGCAGCATGGGGACAGTAACCTATGGCTACACCTTC.